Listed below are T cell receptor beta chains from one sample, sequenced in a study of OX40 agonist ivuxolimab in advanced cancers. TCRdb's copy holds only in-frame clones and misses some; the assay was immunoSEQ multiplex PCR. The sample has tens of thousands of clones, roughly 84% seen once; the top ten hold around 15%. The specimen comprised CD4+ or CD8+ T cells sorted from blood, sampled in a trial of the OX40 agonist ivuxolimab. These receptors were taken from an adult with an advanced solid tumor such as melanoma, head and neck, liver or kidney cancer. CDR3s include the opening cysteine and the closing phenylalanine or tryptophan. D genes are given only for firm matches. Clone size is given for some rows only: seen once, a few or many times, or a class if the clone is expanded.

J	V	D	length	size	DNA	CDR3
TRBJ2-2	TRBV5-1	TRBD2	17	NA	TGCGCCAGCAGCTTAAGGAGCGGGACTAGCGGAACCGGGGAGCTGTTCTTT	CASSLRSGTSGTGELFF
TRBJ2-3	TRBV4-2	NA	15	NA	TGTGCCAGCAGCCAACTCGCCCTGGGTGCGGATACGCAGTATTTT	CASSQLALGADTQYF
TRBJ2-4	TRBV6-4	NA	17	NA	TGTGCCAGCCGGATCCCTTTAGCGGAAAGAGCCAAAAACATTCAGTACTTC	CASRIPLAERAKNIQYF
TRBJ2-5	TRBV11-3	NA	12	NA	TGTGCCAGCAGCTTAGGTTCGGAGACCCAGTACTTC	CASSLGSETQYF
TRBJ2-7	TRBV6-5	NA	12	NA	TGTGCCAGCAGTCGACTAACCTACGAGCAGTACTTC	CASSRLTYEQYF
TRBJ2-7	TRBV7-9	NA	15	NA	TGTGCCAGCAGCTTAGGGGGAGGCAGCTCCTACGAGCAGTACTTC	CASSLGGGSSYEQYF
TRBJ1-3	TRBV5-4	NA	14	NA	TGTGCCAGCAGCTTGGCGGGGACAGGAAACACCATATATTTT	CASSLAGTGNTIYF
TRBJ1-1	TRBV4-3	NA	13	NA	TGCGCCAGCAGCACAGGGCTGAACACTGAAGCTTTCTTT	CASSTGLNTEAFF
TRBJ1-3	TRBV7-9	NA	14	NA	TGTGCCAGCATCCCGGACAGCTCTGGCCACACCATATATTTT	CASIPDSSGHTIYF
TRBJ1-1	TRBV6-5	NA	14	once	TGTGCCAGCAGTTACTCTACAGACCCTGCTGAAGCTTTCTTT	CASSYSTDPAEAFF
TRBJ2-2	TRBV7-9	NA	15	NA	TGTGCCAGCAGTCCCGGACAGGGAGGGACCGGGGAGCTGTTTTTT	CASSPGQGGTGELFF
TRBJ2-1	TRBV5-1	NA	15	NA	TGCGCCAGCAGCCAGGGGGACTACTCCTACAATGAGCAGTTCTTC	CASSQGDYSYNEQFF
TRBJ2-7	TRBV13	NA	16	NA	TGTGCCAGCAGCTTAGTAGGTTCTTCGGAATACGGGGAGCAGTACTTC	CASSLVGSSEYGEQYF
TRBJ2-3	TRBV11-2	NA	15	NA	TGTGCCAGCAGCCCCGTGGCATTGGGCACAGATACGCAGTATTTT	CASSPVALGTDTQYF
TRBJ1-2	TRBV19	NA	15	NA	TGTGCCAGTAGCCCAAACAGAGCAGCTAACTATGGCTACACCTTC	CASSPNRAANYGYTF
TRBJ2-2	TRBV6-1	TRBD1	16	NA	TGTGCCAGCAGTGAATTGGCAGGGGGTAACACCGGGGAGCTGTTTTTT	CASSELAGGNTGELFF
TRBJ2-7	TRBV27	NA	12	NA	TGTGCCAGCAGTCCAGTTGGAGTAGCGGAGTACTTC	CASSPVGVAEYF
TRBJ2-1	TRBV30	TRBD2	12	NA	TGTGCCTGGACTAGCGGTTACAATGAGCAGTTCTTC	CAWTSGYNEQFF
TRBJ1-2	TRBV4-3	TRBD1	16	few	TGCGCCAGCAGCCAAGTTAGGACAGGAGGGAGCTATGGCTACACCTTC	CASSQVRTGGSYGYTF
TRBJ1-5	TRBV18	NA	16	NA	TGTGCCAGCTCACCACGGGCAGGCGAGGGCAATCAGCCCCAGCATTTT	CASSPRAGEGNQPQHF
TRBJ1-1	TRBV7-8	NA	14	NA	TGTGCCAGCAGCGTCCTAAGGGGAGAGACTGAAGCTTTCTTT	CASSVLRGETEAFF
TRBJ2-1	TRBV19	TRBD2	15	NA	TGTGCCAGTAGTATTACTAGCGGGAGAGTGAATGAGCAGTTCTTC	CASSITSGRVNEQFF
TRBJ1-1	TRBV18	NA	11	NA	TGTGCCAGCTCACCAGGGGGGGAAGCTTTCTTT	CASSPGGEAFF
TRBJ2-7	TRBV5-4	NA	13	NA	TGTGCCAGCAGCTTGAAGGGGACAAACGAGCAGTACTTC	CASSLKGTNEQYF
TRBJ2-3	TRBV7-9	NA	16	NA	TGTGCCAGCAGCATTGGGGGTGGGTCCTCGACAGATACGCAGTATTTT	CASSIGGGSSTDTQYF
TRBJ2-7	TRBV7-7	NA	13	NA	TGTGCTAGCAGCTCCGGCCCCTCCTACGAGCAGTACTTC	CASSSGPSYEQYF
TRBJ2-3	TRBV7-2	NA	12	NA	TGTGCCAGCAGCTTAGTCCCAGATACGCAGTATTTT	CASSLVPDTQYF
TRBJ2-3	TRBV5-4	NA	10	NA	TGTGCCAGCGGGGGAGATACGCAGTATTTT	CASGGDTQYF